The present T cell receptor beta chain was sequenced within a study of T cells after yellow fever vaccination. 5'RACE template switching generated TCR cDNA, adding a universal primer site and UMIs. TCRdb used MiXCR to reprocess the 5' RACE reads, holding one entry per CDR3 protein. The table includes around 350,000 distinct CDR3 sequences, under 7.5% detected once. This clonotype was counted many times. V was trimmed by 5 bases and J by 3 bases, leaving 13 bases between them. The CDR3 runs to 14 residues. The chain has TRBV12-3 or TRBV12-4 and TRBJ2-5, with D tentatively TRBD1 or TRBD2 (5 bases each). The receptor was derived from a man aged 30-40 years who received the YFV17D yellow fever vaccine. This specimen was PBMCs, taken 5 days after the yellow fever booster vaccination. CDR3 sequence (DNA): TGTGCCAGCAGTCGGGGCCGAGAGGAAGAGACCCAGTACTTC. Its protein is CASSRGREEETQYF.